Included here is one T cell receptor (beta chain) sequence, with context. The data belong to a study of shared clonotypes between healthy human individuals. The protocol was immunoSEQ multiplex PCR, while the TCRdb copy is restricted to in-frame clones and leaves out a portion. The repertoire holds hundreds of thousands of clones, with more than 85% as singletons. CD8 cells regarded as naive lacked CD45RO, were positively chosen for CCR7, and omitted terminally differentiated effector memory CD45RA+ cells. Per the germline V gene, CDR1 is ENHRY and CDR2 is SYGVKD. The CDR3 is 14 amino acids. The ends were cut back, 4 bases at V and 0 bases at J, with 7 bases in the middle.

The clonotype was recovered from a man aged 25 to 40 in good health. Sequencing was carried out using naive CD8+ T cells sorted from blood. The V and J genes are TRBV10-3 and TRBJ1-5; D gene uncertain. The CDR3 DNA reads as TGTGCCATCAGTGGTCGGTATAGCAATCAGCCCCAGCATTTT. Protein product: CAISGRYSNQPQHF.